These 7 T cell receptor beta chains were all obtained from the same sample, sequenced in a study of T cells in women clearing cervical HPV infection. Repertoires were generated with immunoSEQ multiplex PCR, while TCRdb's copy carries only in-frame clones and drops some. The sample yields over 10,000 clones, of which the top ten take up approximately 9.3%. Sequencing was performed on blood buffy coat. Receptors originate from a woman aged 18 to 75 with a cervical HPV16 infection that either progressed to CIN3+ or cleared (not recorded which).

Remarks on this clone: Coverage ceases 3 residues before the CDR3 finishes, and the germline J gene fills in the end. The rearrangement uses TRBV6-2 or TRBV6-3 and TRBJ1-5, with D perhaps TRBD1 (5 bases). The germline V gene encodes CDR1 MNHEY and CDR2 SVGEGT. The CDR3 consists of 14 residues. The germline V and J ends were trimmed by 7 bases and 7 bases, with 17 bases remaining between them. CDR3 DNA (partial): TGTGCCAGCAACCTGGGGGGGTCACGGCAGCCC. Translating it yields CASNLGGSRQP. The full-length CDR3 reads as CASNLGGSRQPQHF.

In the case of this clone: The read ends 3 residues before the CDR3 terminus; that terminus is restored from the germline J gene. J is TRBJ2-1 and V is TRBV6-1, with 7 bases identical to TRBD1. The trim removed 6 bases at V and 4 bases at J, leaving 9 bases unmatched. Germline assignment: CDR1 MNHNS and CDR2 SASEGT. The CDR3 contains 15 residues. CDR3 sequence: CASREQGFWYNEQFF. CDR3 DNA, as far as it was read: TGTGCCAGCAGGGAACAGGGGTTCTGGTACAATGAG.

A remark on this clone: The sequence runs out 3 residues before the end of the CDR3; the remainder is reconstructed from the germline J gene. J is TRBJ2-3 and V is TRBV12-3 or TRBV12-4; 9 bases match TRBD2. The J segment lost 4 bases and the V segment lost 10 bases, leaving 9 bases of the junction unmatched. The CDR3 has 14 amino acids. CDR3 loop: CATLLSGGPDTQYF. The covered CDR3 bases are TGTGCCACCCTCTTGAGCGGGGGGCCAGATACG.

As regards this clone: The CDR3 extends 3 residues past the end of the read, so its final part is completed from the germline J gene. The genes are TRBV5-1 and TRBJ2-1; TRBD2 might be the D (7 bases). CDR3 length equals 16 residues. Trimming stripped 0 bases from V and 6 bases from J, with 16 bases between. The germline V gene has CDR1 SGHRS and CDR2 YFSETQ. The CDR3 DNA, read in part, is TGCGCCAGCAGCTTGGAAGGGGGGGGCTTCGGCAATGAG. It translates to CASSLEGGGFGNE. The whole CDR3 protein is CASSLEGGGFGNEQFF.

The sequenced part of the CDR3 DNA is TGCAGTGCTCCCACCGAGGACATACAAGAGACC. This sequence encodes CSAPTEDIQET. The CDR3 in full is CSAPTEDIQETQYF. The genes are TRBV20-1 and TRBJ2-5, with D tentatively TRBD1 (5 bases). The CDR3 end lies 3 residues beyond the end of the read and is filled in from the germline J gene. The CDR3 loop spans 14 amino acids. Per the germline V gene, CDR1 is DFQATT and CDR2 is SNEGSKA (reference sequence). Trimming removed 5 bases from V and 2 bases from J, with 15 bases in between.

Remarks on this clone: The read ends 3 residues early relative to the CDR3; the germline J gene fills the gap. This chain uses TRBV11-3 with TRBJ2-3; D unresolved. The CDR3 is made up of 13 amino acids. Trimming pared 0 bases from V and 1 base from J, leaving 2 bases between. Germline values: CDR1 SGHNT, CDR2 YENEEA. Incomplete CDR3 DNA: TGTGCCAGCAGCTTAGACGGCACAGATACG. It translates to CASSLDGTDT. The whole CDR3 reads CASSLDGTDTQYF.

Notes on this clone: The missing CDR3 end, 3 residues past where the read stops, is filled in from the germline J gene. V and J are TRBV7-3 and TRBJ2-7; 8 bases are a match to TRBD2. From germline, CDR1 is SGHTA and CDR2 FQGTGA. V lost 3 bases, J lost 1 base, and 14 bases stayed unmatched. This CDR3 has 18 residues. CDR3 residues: CASSFPRGGLPRSYEQYF. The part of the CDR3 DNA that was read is TGTGCCAGCAGCTTCCCCCGGGGGGGACTTCCTAGATCCTACGAG.